These 20 T cell receptor beta chains were all obtained from the same sample, sequenced in a study of Graves' ophthalmopathy and Graves' hyperthyroidism. The study amplified TCR beta CDR3 regions using RNA transcripts. HTBI primers were used in a first-round RT-PCR, which preceded a second-round multiplex PCR. One entry per CDR3 protein, called by TCRdb with MiXCR from the multiplex PCR reads. The sample records 1 million to 1.3 million distinct CDR3 sequences, 36% being singletons. Sequenced input: peripheral blood or thyroid tissue (not recorded which). The origin of the receptors is an adult man with Graves' hyperthyroidism.

The table lists this clonotype with many counts. The genes are TRBV20-1 and TRBJ2-7, with a possible D match to TRBD1 (5 bases). Trimming pared 6 bases from V and 2 bases from J, leaving 11 bases between. CDR1 is DFQATT, CDR2 SNEGSKA, per germline (reference sequence). The CDR3 sequence is 12 residues long. The CDR3 nucleotides are TGCAGTGCCAAGACAGCAACCTACGAGCAGTACTTC. Amino acid sequence: CSAKTATYEQYF.

The count of this clonotype is one. The chain combines TRBV2 with TRBJ1-1; no definite D call. This CDR3 comprises 15 residues. Germline V gene lookup returns CDR1 SNHLY and CDR2 FYNNEI. Deletions cut 6 bases from V and 6 bases from J, with 20 bases between. The CDR3 reads CASSPTGSSISEAFF. The CDR3 DNA reads as TGTGCCAGCAGCCCAACGGGCAGTTCCATCTCTGAAGCTTTCTTT. The full variable domain, rest sourced from reference TRBV2 and TRBJ1-1, is EPEVTQTPSHQVTQMGQEVILRCVPISNHLYFYWYRQILGQKVEFLVSFYNNEISEKSEIFDDQFSVERPDGSNFTLKIRSTKLEDSAMYFCASSPTGSSISEAFFGQGTRLTVV.

Regarding this clonotype: A much larger clone differs from this one at a single base, so this may be a read error. The rearrangement links TRBV7-8 to TRBJ2-7; a possible D gene is TRBD1 (5 bases). The germline CDR1 and CDR2 sequences are SGHVS and FQNEAQ. The CDR3 runs 15 residues. V was trimmed by 3 bases and J by 5 bases, leaving 17 bases between them. CDR3 in DNA: TGTGCCAGCAGCTTCCAGGGTGCACATGCTAACGAGCAGTACTTC. Its protein is CASSFQGAHANEQYF.

This clonotype was picked up many times. This chain joins TRBV14 and TRBJ1-1; unclear D gene. V lost 1 base and J 1 base, leaving 4 bases between the germline ends. The CDR3 covers 13 residues. Germline loops: CDR1 SGHDN, CDR2 FVKESK. The CDR3 sequence: CASSQGTNTEAFF. Here the CDR3 DNA reads TGTGCCAGCAGCCAAGGGACGAACACTGAAGCTTTCTTT.

This clonotype came up many times. This rearrangement joins TRBV7-2 to TRBJ1-4; D is undetermined. Germline CDR1 is SGHTA and CDR2 is FQGNSA. V was cut by 2 bases and J by 4 bases, with 8 bases left in between. This CDR3 is 14 amino acids long. As DNA, the CDR3 is TGTGCCAGCAGCTTACAGATTGTTAATGAAAAACTGTTTTTT. Amino acid sequence: CASSLQIVNEKLFF.

The CDR3 DNA is TGTGCCAGCAGTTTGACAGGGGGTTGGAATGAGCAGTACTTC. It encodes CASSLTGGWNEQYF. The chain joins TRBV12-3 or TRBV12-4 to TRBJ2-7; 9 positions agree with TRBD1. CDR3 length equals 14 residues. J lost 7 bases, V lost 3 bases, and 7 bases had no gene match.

This clonotype showed up just a few times. V is TRBV7-2 and J is TRBJ1-2; tentative D call: TRBD1 (5 bases). CDR1 and CDR2 from the germline V gene are SGHTA and FQGNSA. V lost 3 bases to trimming and J lost 4 bases, with 24 bases between them. The CDR3 contains 18 residues. DNA for the CDR3: TGTGCCAGCAGCTTGGGGCCTAACCGGGACTCAGAAGGCTATGGCTACACCTTC. Translation gives CASSLGPNRDSEGYGYTF.

The chain links TRBV19 to TRBJ1-3; weak D call: TRBD1 (5 bases). V was trimmed by 11 bases and J by 8 bases, leaving 22 bases between them. The germline V gene has CDR1 LNHDA and CDR2 SQIVND (reference sequence). This CDR3 has 14 residues. CDR3 DNA: TGTGCCTGGAGTCGGAAGCAGGGCGTAGACACCATATATTTT. Translating gives CAWSRKQGVDTIYF.

There are a few counts of this clonotype. The chain couples TRBV20-1 to TRBJ2-7; 9 bases map to TRBD2. Germline-derived CDR1 and CDR2 are DFQATT and SNEGSKA (reference sequence). The V gene end was trimmed by 0 bases and the J gene end by 0 bases; junction bases not matched to a gene: 12. The CDR3 covers 18 residues. In nucleotides, the CDR3 is TGCAGTGCTAGAGATCCCCTAGCGGGGCCCCCGAGCTCCTACGAGCAGTACTTC. Protein sequence: CSARDPLAGPPSSYEQYF.

This clonotype was counted a few times. A much larger clone differs from this one at a single base, so this may be a read error. The chain employs TRBV7-9 and TRBJ1-2, with D tentatively TRBD1 (5 bases). Germline loops: CDR1 SEHNR, CDR2 FQNEAQ (reference sequence). The CDR3 contains 13 residues. CDR3 protein: CANSLMGGDGYTF. CDR3 DNA: TGTGCCAACAGCTTAATGGGGGGAGATGGCTACACCTTC.

In its sample, this clonotype was seen many times. The chain combines TRBV19 with TRBJ2-5, with a weak D call TRBD1 (8 bases). CDR1 LNHDA and CDR2 SQIVND come from the germline V gene (reference sequence). The germline V and J ends were trimmed by 6 bases and 1 base, with 15 bases remaining between them. The CDR3 totals 15 residues. The CDR3 protein is CASSSGTGFQETQYF. Written as DNA, the CDR3 is TGTGCCAGTAGCAGCGGGACAGGCTTCCAAGAGACCCAGTACTTC.

Remarks on this clonotype: In this CDR3 the conserved last residue, phenylalanine or tryptophan, is missing, so a read error is likely. The DNA is omitted, as the CDR3 cannot be located on it reliably, and the CDR3 follows TCRdb's listing. The V and J genes are TRBV20-1 and TRBJ2-7; TRBD2 was called by the table and not checked on the DNA. Germline V gene sequence: CDR1 DFQATT, CDR2 SNEGSKA (reference sequence). The CDR3 is 8 amino acids long, termini counted. The CDR3 region is CSAIGLAG.

This clonotype was found many times. The chain employs TRBV20-1 and TRBJ1-1, with 9 bases aligning to TRBD1. The CDR3 is 13 residues long. CDR1 and CDR2 (germline): DFQATT, SNEGSKA (reference sequence). J was trimmed by 6 bases and V by 6 bases; bases with no gene match: 8. Here the CDR3 reads CSAVKQGASEAFF. CDR3 sequence (DNA): TGCAGTGCCGTAAAACAGGGGGCGTCTGAAGCTTTCTTT.

Note on this clonotype: A read error may account for a junction end that differs from germline. V usage is TRBV7-7 and J usage is TRBJ2-5, with D tentatively TRBD1 or TRBD2 (5 bases each). Germline CDR1 reads SSHAT; CDR2 reads FNYEAQ (reference sequence). This CDR3 has 15 residues. CDR3 in DNA: TGTGCTAGCAGCCGATTAACCCGGGGACCAGGGACCCAGTACTTC. Its protein is CASSRLTRGPGTQYF.

CDR3 in DNA: TGTGCCAGCAGTGATTGGGGATTCCATCAGCCCCAGCATTTT. It yields the protein CASSDWGFHQPQHF. The chain links TRBV25-1 to TRBJ1-5; D gene uncertain. The V and J ends lost 3 bases and 5 bases respectively, with 11 bases between them. Germline assignment: CDR1 MGHDK and CDR2 SYGVNS. The CDR3 sequence is 14 residues long.

The V gene is TRBV5-1, the J gene TRBJ2-6, with TRBD1 as a possible D gene (5 bases). The germline V and J ends were trimmed by 4 bases and 0 bases, with 8 bases remaining between them. The CDR3 has 15 amino acids. The V gene's germline CDR1 is SGHRS and CDR2 YFSETQ. Here the CDR3 DNA reads TGCGCCAGCAGCCAGGGAACCTCTGGGGCCAACGTCCTGACTTTC. Translated, it gives CASSQGTSGANVLTF.

This clonotype was observed many times. This rearrangement joins TRBV10-3 to TRBJ1-1; a weak D match, TRBD1 (6 bases). The CDR3 is made up of 15 amino acids. The V gene's germline CDR1 is ENHRY and CDR2 SYGVKD. With 6 bases removed from V and 1 base from J, the gap between germline ends came to 15 bases. The CDR3, as DNA: TGTGCCATCAGACCCCAAGGGGGGGGGAACACTGAAGCTTTCTTT. Amino acid sequence: CAIRPQGGGNTEAFF.

This clonotype was found a few times. V and J are TRBV12-3 or TRBV12-4 and TRBJ2-2; 9 bases line up with TRBD1. Germline trimming cut 6 bases from V and 5 bases from J; bases unmatched to any gene: 7. The CDR3 contains 15 residues. The CDR3 nucleotides are TGTGCCAGCAGCCACCGGGACAGGGAAACCGGGGAGCTGTTTTTT. As protein: CASSHRDRETGELFF.

At least ten counts were recorded for this clonotype. The V and J genes are TRBV29-1 and TRBJ1-1; unclear D gene. The CDR3 extends over 12 amino acids. From germline, CDR1 is SQVTM and CDR2 ANQGSEA. Deletions cut 7 bases from V and 4 bases from J, with 13 bases between. In nucleotides, the CDR3 is TGCAGCGCAAACGCGGTTGGCACTGAAGCTTTCTTT. It specifies CSANAVGTEAFF.

This clonotype was observed at least ten times. The chain is built from TRBV6-5 and TRBJ1-4; 9 bases fit TRBD1. The CDR3 contains 14 residues. V shed 2 bases, J shed 9 bases, and the junction held 4 bases outside the gene matches. CDR1 and CDR2 (germline): MNHEY, SVGAGI. The CDR3 nucleotides are TGTGCCAGCAGTTACCAGAACAGGGGGCAAAAACTGTTTTTT. This sequence encodes CASSYQNRGQKLFF.